The T cell receptor beta chain described here comes from a study of shared clonotypes between healthy human individuals. Study-level findings and limits: Non-shared clonotypes showed lower generation probabilities than clonotypes common to all four donors.

This clone came up a few times. Its specificity is not known. In the same sample, other DNA sequences code for this CDR3. Positive CCR7 selection of CD45RO-negative cells yielded the naive CD8 cells, and terminally differentiated effector memory CD45RA+ cells were excluded. Caucasian adults residing in Nashville, Tennessee made up all the donors. Replicate PCRs from sorted subsets contained approximately 220 ng DNA, which is 29,000 or so T cell genomes. Here immunoSEQ multiplex PCR was the method, and the copy in TCRdb shows in-frame clones only, minus some. The data contain approximately 600,000 clones, roughly 95% of them singletons. CDR1 MNHEY and CDR2 SMNVEV come from the germline V gene (reference sequence). The CDR3 spans 14 residues. Trimming shortened V by 3 bases and J by 0 bases, and 6 bases separated the two germline ends.

Sequencing used naive CD8+ T cells sorted from blood. The receptor was derived from a woman younger than 45 in good health. The chain couples TRBV27 to TRBJ1-5, with D hard to call. The CDR3 coding sequence is TGTGCCAGCAGTTTCGTCGGTAGCAATCAGCCCCAGCATTTT. Translated: CASSFVGSNQPQHF.